This is a list of T cell receptor beta chains from one sample in a study of T cell repertoires in cytomegalovirus infection. TCRdb ran MiXCR on the reads and lists one entry per CDR3 protein. The table lists about 250,000 distinct CDR3 sequences, 6% to 8% of them singletons. Material for sequencing was PBMCs. The receptors originated from a human donor in good health (CMV status not recorded). Some clones in this sample may be carry-over from other donors' samples. Each CDR3 is given with its conserved first and last residue. Fields, in order: D gene, clone size, J gene, V gene, CDR3 DNA, CDR3 protein. D genes are given only for firm matches. Clone size is shown for a subset of rows, as once, few, many or a class of expanded clone.

NA	NA	TRBJ2-1	TRBV29-1	TGCAACGGTGCGGCTGGTTACAATGAGCAGTTCTTC	CNGAAGYNEQFF
TRBD1	few	TRBJ1-1	TRBV20-1	TGCAGTGCTCTGTGGGCGGGACAGGGGGCCGGAGAAGCTTTCTTT	CSALWAGQGAGEAFF
NA	many	TRBJ2-7	TRBV6-2/TRBV6-3	TGTGCCATCCGGACAGAACCAACCTACGAGCAGTACTTC	CAIRTEPTYEQYF
NA	many	TRBJ1-1	TRBV7-2	TGTGCCAGCAGCCCCGGGACATTGAACACTGAAGCTTTCTTT	CASSPGTLNTEAFF
NA	many	TRBJ2-2	TRBV7-2	TGTGCCAGCAGCTTAGGGCGGGGGGAGCTGTTTTTT	CASSLGRGELFF
NA	NA	TRBJ1-5	TRBV30	TGTGCCTGGAGCAGGGCCCTCAATCAGCCCCAGCATTTT	CAWSRALNQPQHF
NA	many	TRBJ1-2	TRBV29-1	TGCAGCGTTGTACCCAGACCAGCTAACTATGGCTACACCTTC	CSVVPRPANYGYTF
NA	many	TRBJ1-1	TRBV5-4	TGTGCCAGCAGCCTGTACGGACAAATGAACACTGAAGCTTTCTTT	CASSLYGQMNTEAFF
NA	many	TRBJ2-5	TRBV4-3	TGCGCCAGCAGCCAAGATTGGCGTGTTGGGGAGACCCAGTACTTC	CASSQDWRVGETQYF
NA	many	TRBJ2-2	TRBV6-6	TGTGCCAGCACCTACGGGCTAGATGCCACCGGGGAGCTGTTTTTT	CASTYGLDATGELFF
NA	many	TRBJ1-4	TRBV28	TGTGCCAGCAGTATCGGGGGCCAGAATGAAAAACTGTTTTTT	CASSIGGQNEKLFF
TRBD2	many	TRBJ2-7	TRBV28	TGTGCCAGCAATCCTTGGGGGGGGGACGAGCAGTACTTC	CASNPWGGDEQYF
NA	many	TRBJ2-5	TRBV6-2/TRBV6-3	TGTGCCAGCATCGGAGTAGTGGAGACCCAGTACTTC	CASIGVVETQYF
NA	many	TRBJ1-3	TRBV12-3/TRBV12-4	TGTGCCAGCAGTGCTCGGACGGGTGGAAACACCATATATTTT	CASSARTGGNTIYF
NA	many	TRBJ2-7	TRBV6-2/TRBV6-3	TGTGCCAGCAGCAACCGGCGAATGGGAGATTACGAGCAGTACTTC	CASSNRRMGDYEQYF
NA	many	TRBJ1-5	TRBV6-2/TRBV6-3	TGTGCCAGCAGGGCCTGGGCAGGGGAGAATCAGCCCCAGCATTTT	CASRAWAGENQPQHF
NA	NA	TRBJ2-4	TRBV7-2	TGTGCCAGCAGCTTAGGGCCTACACTAGCCAAAAACATTCAGTACTTC	CASSLGPTLAKNIQYF
NA	many	TRBJ1-6	TRBV20-1	TGCAGTGCTAGAGATGGGGCCCATAATTCACCCCTCCACTTT	CSARDGAHNSPLHF
NA	many	TRBJ1-5	TRBV4-1	TGCGCCAGCAGCCAAGATGGGGGGGCCGTTGGCAATCAGCCCCAGCATTTT	CASSQDGGAVGNQPQHF
NA	many	TRBJ2-2	TRBV7-8	TGTGCCAGCAGCCCCATGACAGGAACCGGGGAGCTGTTTTTT	CASSPMTGTGELFF
TRBD2	many	TRBJ2-2	TRBV12-3/TRBV12-4	TGTGCCAGCAGTCTCGGACTAGCGGGGGACCTCACCGGGGAGCTGTTTTTT	CASSLGLAGDLTGELFF
NA	many	TRBJ1-3	TRBV3-1	TGTGCCAGCAGCCAAAAACAGGGTGTCGAGAGAAACACCATATATTTT	CASSQKQGVERNTIYF
TRBD1	many	TRBJ2-3	TRBV7-2	TGTGCCAGCAGCCAAAGGACAGGGGGAACAGATACGCAGTATTTT	CASSQRTGGTDTQYF
NA	few	TRBJ2-2	TRBV19	TGTGCCAGTAGTATAGTTTCAGGAGACAGCTATACCGGGGAGCTGTTTTTT	CASSIVSGDSYTGELFF
TRBD2	NA	TRBJ2-3	TRBV10-3	TGTGCCATCAGTGGGAGCGGGGGGGTGAGCACAGATACGCAGTATTTT	CAISGSGGVSTDTQYF
NA	few	TRBJ2-1	TRBV6-2/TRBV6-3	TGTGCCAGCAGTTACTCCCGACTAGGCGATGAGCAGTTCTTC	CASSYSRLGDEQFF
NA	NA	TRBJ2-7	TRBV30	TGTGCCTGGAGAGGTAAGGGGAATCTAGCCTACGAGCAGTACTTC	CAWRGKGNLAYEQYF
NA	many	TRBJ1-1	TRBV2	TGTGCCAGCAGTGGACGTGCAGGGGCTGCGAACACTGAAGCTTTCTTT	CASSGRAGAANTEAFF
NA	few	TRBJ1-2	TRBV29-1	TGCAGCGTTGAAAGGCAGGGTCATGGCTACACCTTC	CSVERQGHGYTF
TRBD2	many	TRBJ2-2	TRBV7-2	TGTGCCAGCAGCACGCCCCCTAGCGGGGGATATACCGGGGAGCTGTTTTTT	CASSTPPSGGYTGELFF
NA	many	TRBJ2-3	TRBV12-3/TRBV12-4	TGTGCCAGCAGTGTACTGGGGACAGATACGCAGTATTTT	CASSVLGTDTQYF
NA	NA	TRBJ1-2	TRBV11-2	TGTGCCAGCAGCTTAGCGTCAGGTGAAACTAACTATGGCTACACCTTC	CASSLASGETNYGYTF
NA	many	TRBJ1-2	TRBV12-3/TRBV12-4	TGTGCCAGCAGCCAGAGCATGAACTATGGCTACACCTTC	CASSQSMNYGYTF
TRBD1	many	TRBJ1-5	TRBV7-8	TGTGCCAGCAGCTCAAGACAGGGACCTAGCAATCAGCCCCAGCATTTT	CASSSRQGPSNQPQHF
NA	many	TRBJ1-1	TRBV7-2	TGTGCCAGCAGCTTAGCGTCGACAGCCACTGAAGCTTTCTTT	CASSLASTATEAFF
NA	many	TRBJ1-5	TRBV6-1	TGTGCCAGCTCCGACAGCCTCAATCAGCCCCAGCATTTT	CASSDSLNQPQHF
NA	many	TRBJ2-2	TRBV20-1	TGCAGTGCTAGAGAAACCGGGGAGCTGTTTTTT	CSARETGELFF
NA	many	TRBJ2-3	TRBV15	TGTGCCACCCGACCCGGGGGCGAGTATACGCAGTATTTT	CATRPGGEYTQYF
NA	few	TRBJ2-2	TRBV20-1	TGCAGTGCTCGAATGAGGAACACCGGGGAGCTGTTTTTT	CSARMRNTGELFF
NA	NA	TRBJ1-4	TRBV12-3/TRBV12-4	TGTGCCAGCAGCGGAGAGCAGGGCGATGAAAAACTGTTTTTT	CASSGEQGDEKLFF
NA	many	TRBJ2-1	TRBV7-8	TGTGCCAGCAGCTCCTCCGGTGCCCCGGGGAATGAGCAGTTCTTC	CASSSSGAPGNEQFF
TRBD2	many	TRBJ2-3	TRBV11-2	TGTGCCAGCAGCCCCAACCGGGGGGGGGGAGATACGCAGTATTTT	CASSPNRGGGDTQYF
NA	NA	TRBJ2-7	TRBV30	TGTGCCTGGAGCCCCTCAGCGTTGCGGAGCTACGAGCAGTACTTC	CAWSPSALRSYEQYF
NA	NA	TRBJ1-6	TRBV20-1	TGCAGTGCTAGTAGGCCTACAGGGAATTCACCCCTCCACTTT	CSASRPTGNSPLHF
NA	many	TRBJ1-1	TRBV7-2	TGTGCCAGCAGATTTCCGGTGGGGGGTTCGAACACTGAAGCTTTCTTT	CASRFPVGGSNTEAFF
NA	few	TRBJ2-3	TRBV7-2	TGTGCCAGCAGCCCGAGGGGTAATCGAGGTTCCGTAGATACGCAGTATTTT	CASSPRGNRGSVDTQYF